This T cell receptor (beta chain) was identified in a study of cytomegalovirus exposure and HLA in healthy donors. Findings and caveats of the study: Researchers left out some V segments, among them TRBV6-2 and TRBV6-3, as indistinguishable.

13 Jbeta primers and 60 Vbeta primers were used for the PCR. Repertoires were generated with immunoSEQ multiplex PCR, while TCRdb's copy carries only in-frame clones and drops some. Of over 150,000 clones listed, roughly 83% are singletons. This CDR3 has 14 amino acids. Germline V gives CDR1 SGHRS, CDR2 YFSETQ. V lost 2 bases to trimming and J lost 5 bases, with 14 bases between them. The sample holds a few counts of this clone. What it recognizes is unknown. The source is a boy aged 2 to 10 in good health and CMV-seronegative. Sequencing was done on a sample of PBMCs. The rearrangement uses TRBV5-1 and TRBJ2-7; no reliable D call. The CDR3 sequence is CASSLDSRANEQYF. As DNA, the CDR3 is TGCGCCAGCAGCTTAGACTCTCGAGCGAACGAGCAGTACTTC.